Below are 26 T cell receptor beta chains sequenced from a single sample in a study of response to subunit inactivated influenza vaccine. From the RT-PCR reads, TCRdb called clonotypes with MiXCR, one entry per CDR3 protein. The table lists 300,000 to 350,000 distinct CDR3 sequences, around a fifth of them singletons, with 10% in the top ten. The sample was PBMCs from blood, taken approximately 22 months after vaccination. The origin of the receptors is a man in his fifties or sixties who received an inactivated influenza vaccine.

The chain couples TRBV15 to TRBJ1-1, with 7 positions matching TRBD1. CDR1 and CDR2 from the germline V gene are LNHNV and YYDKDF (reference sequence). V shed 4 bases and J 11 bases; nucleotides not matched to a gene: 13. The CDR3 totals 14 residues. The CDR3 is CATSTRQGSVVAFF. DNA of the CDR3: TGTGCCACCAGCACCCGACAGGGCTCAGTGGTCGCTTTCTTT.

This clonotype was detected only a few times. One junction end disagrees with the germline gene, perhaps due to a read error. The chain carries TRBV6-2 or TRBV6-3 and TRBJ2-3, with D unresolved. Germline V gene lookup returns CDR1 MNHEY and CDR2 SVGEGT. This CDR3 is 13 amino acids long. CDR3 protein: CASSLFLSDTQYF. The CDR3 DNA follows: TGTGCCAGCAGCCTCTTCTTATCAGACACGCAGTATTTT.

In this sample, this clonotype turned up many times. The genes are TRBV15 and TRBJ1-5; a weak D match, TRBD1 (5 bases). Trimming removed 0 bases at V and 7 bases at J, with 10 bases between. There are 14 residues in the CDR3. Germline CDR1 LNHNV, CDR2 YYDKDF (reference sequence). The CDR3 bases are TGTGCCACCAGCAGAGATGCGGGGGACCAGCCCCAGCATTTT. Translation: CATSRDAGDQPQHF.

This clonotype occurred a few times. The genes are TRBV5-1 and TRBJ2-5; 8 positions agree with TRBD1. V lost 0 bases, J lost 4 bases, and 8 bases stayed unmatched. This CDR3 has 16 residues. CDR1 is SGHRS and CDR2 is YFSETQ in the germline V gene. CDR3 sequence: CASSLADRGRGETQYF. Written as DNA, the CDR3 is TGCGCCAGCAGCTTGGCCGACAGGGGTCGGGGAGAGACCCAGTACTTC.

V is TRBV29-1 and J is TRBJ2-2; D not resolved. Trimming cost V 7 bases and J 3 bases, with 12 bases left between them. The CDR3 has 13 residues. CDR1 and CDR2 (germline): SQVTM, ANQGSEA. The CDR3 sequence is CSAWGSYTGELFF. In DNA, the CDR3 is TGCAGCGCCTGGGGATCCTACACCGGGGAGCTGTTTTTT.

The genes are TRBV5-5 and TRBJ1-1; D possibly corresponds to TRBD1 (5 bases). The V end lost 3 bases, the J end lost 8 bases, and 20 bases lay between the germline ends. Germline lookup yields CDR1 SGHKS and CDR2 YYEKEE (reference sequence). The CDR3 is 15 amino acids. For the CDR3, the DNA is TGTGCCAGCAGCTGGGCCGGGACTGCCAGTGGGGAAGCTTTCTTT. Its translation: CASSWAGTASGEAFF.

In its sample, this clonotype was seen a few times. This chain connects TRBV5-1 to TRBJ2-1, with a possible D match to TRBD1 (6 bases). Germline-derived CDR1 and CDR2 are SGHRS and YFSETQ. The CDR3 extends over 16 amino acids. Trimming left V 4 bases short and J 8 bases short, with 22 bases between. In DNA, the CDR3 is TGCGCCAGCAGCAGACTCCCTAGCAGGGGTATGGATGAGCAGTTCTTC. This translates into CASSRLPSRGMDEQFF.

There are a few counts of this clonotype. The rearrangement joins TRBV4-1 to TRBJ2-2; no reliable D call. Germline V gene sequence: CDR1 MGHRA, CDR2 YSYEKL. With 0 bases removed from V and 5 bases from J, the gap between germline ends came to 7 bases. The CDR3 runs 14 residues. The CDR3 is CASSQDSLTGELFF. The CDR3 DNA sequence: TGCGCCAGCAGCCAAGATTCGCTGACCGGGGAGCTGTTTTTT.

About this clonotype: The junction departs from the called germline gene at one end, perhaps through a read error. This chain joins TRBV20-1 and TRBJ1-2; D perhaps matches TRBD1 (6 bases). Germline V CDR1 and CDR2: DFQATT, SNEGSKA (reference sequence). The CDR3 is 13 residues long. In DNA, the CDR3 is TGCAGTGCTAGGGTCACACAGGGATTGGAGCTCTCCTTC. This sequence encodes CSARVTQGLELSF.

The chain couples TRBV5-1 to TRBJ2-7; 8 nucleotides line up with TRBD1. J lost 7 bases, V lost 4 bases, and 10 bases had no gene match. CDR1 and CDR2 from the germline V gene are SGHRS and YFSETQ. The CDR3 length is 14 residues. The CDR3 protein is CASSAGQGILEQYF. The CDR3 DNA is TGCGCCAGCAGCGCTGGACAGGGAATACTTGAGCAGTACTTC. The full variable domain, rest sourced from reference TRBV5-1 and TRBJ2-7, is KAGVTQTPRYLIKTRGQQVTLSCSPISGHRSVSWYQQTPGQGLQFLFEYFSETQRNKGNFPGRFSGRQFSNSRSEMNVSTLELGDSALYLCASSAGQGILEQYFGPGTRLTVT.

This clonotype was counted only a few times. The rearrangement uses TRBV7-9 and TRBJ2-3; D call uncertain. CDR1 and CDR2 (germline): SEHNR, FQNEAQ (reference sequence). CDR3 size: 11 residues. V was shortened by 7 bases and J by 3 bases, with 5 bases between the two germline ends. The CDR3 sequence: CASTITDTQYF. DNA for the CDR3: TGTGCCAGCACCATAACAGATACGCAGTATTTT.

The chain employs TRBV14 and TRBJ2-1; 7 bases match TRBD1. The trim removed 1 base at V and 4 bases at J, leaving 7 bases unmatched. Germline CDR1 is SGHDN and CDR2 is FVKESK. The CDR3 totals 16 residues. The CDR3 sequence is CASSQVSGQVYNEQFF. The CDR3 nucleotides read TGTGCCAGCAGCCAAGTATCAGGACAGGTATACAATGAGCAGTTCTTC.

This clonotype was observed a handful of times. The V and J genes are TRBV3-1 and TRBJ1-2, with D tentatively TRBD1 (5 bases). The CDR3 covers 13 residues. Germline loops: CDR1 LGHDT, CDR2 YNNKEL (reference sequence). With 0 bases removed from V and 7 bases from J, the gap between germline ends came to 9 bases. DNA of the CDR3: TGTGCCAGCAGCCAAGAGTCGGGGGTTGGCTACACCTTC. It codes for CASSQESGVGYTF.

This chain joins TRBV20-1 and TRBJ2-2; the D is unclear. Per the germline V gene, CDR1 is DFQATT and CDR2 is SNEGSKA (reference sequence). The CDR3 runs to 14 residues. V was pared by 6 bases and J by 2 bases, with 13 bases between. CDR3 DNA sequence: TGCAGTGCGCAAACCCAGATCAACACCGGGGAGCTGTTTTTT. It encodes CSAQTQINTGELFF.

This clonotype was counted ten times or more. V usage is TRBV7-8 and J usage is TRBJ1-2; D call uncertain. CDR1 SGHVS and CDR2 FQNEAQ come from the germline V gene. Trimming removed 2 bases from V and 2 bases from J, with 27 bases in between. This CDR3 spans 20 amino acids. The CDR3 loop reads CASSLYPPSPWEMTNYGYTF. The CDR3 coding sequence is TGTGCCAGCAGCTTATATCCCCCCTCCCCGTGGGAAATGACCAACTATGGCTACACCTTC.

The chain couples TRBV5-5 to TRBJ1-2, with 7 bases matching TRBD1. Unmatched junction bases numbered 7, after V lost 4 bases and J lost 4 bases. Germline V gene sequence: CDR1 SGHKS, CDR2 YYEKEE (reference sequence). CDR3 length equals 14 residues. CDR3 protein: CASSVRQGGYGYTF. Here the CDR3 DNA reads TGTGCCAGCAGCGTCCGACAGGGCGGCTATGGCTACACCTTC.

About this clonotype itself: A much larger clonotype is one base distant, so this may be a read error. This chain connects TRBV2 to TRBJ1-5, with TRBD1 as a possible D gene (5 bases). The germline V gene has CDR1 SNHLY and CDR2 FYNNEI. The CDR3 totals 12 residues. The CDR3 protein is CASSEQGKPLHF. DNA for the CDR3: TGTGCCAGCAGTGAACAGGGCAAGCCCCTGCATTTT.

CDR3 DNA: TGTGCCAGCAGTGAACAGGGGGCGAGGGAGACCCAGTACTTC. This codes for CASSEQGARETQYF. This chain uses TRBV6-1 with TRBJ2-5; 8 bases are shared with TRBD1. The ends lost 2 bases at V and 5 bases at J; junction bases unmatched: 4. CDR1 and CDR2 from the germline V gene are MNHNS and SASEGT. CDR3 length: 14 residues.

As concerns this clonotype: Possible read error: a much larger clone is one base away. The V call is TRBV12-3 or TRBV12-4, the J call TRBJ1-1, with D unresolved. CDR3 length equals 15 residues. The CDR3 nucleotides are TGTGCCAGCAGTTCTGGGCAAGGATGGCGCACTGAACCTTTCTTT. Translating it yields CASSSGQGWRTEPFF.

This clonotype was seen many times. The J gene is TRBJ1-4, the V gene TRBV27, with 7 bases fitting TRBD1. Germline lookup yields CDR1 MNHEY and CDR2 SMNVEV (reference sequence). The ends lost 5 bases at V and 5 bases at J; junction bases unmatched: 5. This CDR3 has 14 residues. CDR3 amino acids: CASSAGQLNEKLFF. The CDR3 bases are TGTGCCAGCAGTGCGGGACAGCTCAATGAAAAACTGTTTTTT.

The CDR3 here is CASSWDGNQPQHF. CDR3 nucleotide sequence: TGTGCCAGCAGTTGGGACGGAAATCAGCCCCAGCATTTT. The chain is built from TRBV12-3 or TRBV12-4 and TRBJ1-5; D possibly corresponds to TRBD1 (5 bases). The CDR3 consists of 13 residues. Trimming removed 4 bases from V and 4 bases from J, with 8 bases in between.

This clonotype was seen more than once but under ten times. The V call is TRBV15, the J call TRBJ2-3; possibly TRBD1 for D (6 bases). CDR3 length equals 14 residues. Germline lookup yields CDR1 LNHNV and CDR2 YYDKDF (reference sequence). V was clipped by 4 bases and J by 1 base, with 9 bases between them. The CDR3 sequence: CATSTRTGTDTQYF. The CDR3 coding sequence is TGTGCCACCAGCACCCGGACAGGCACAGATACGCAGTATTTT.

The chain is built from TRBV5-1 and TRBJ2-3; D call uncertain. This CDR3 is built from 18 residues. V lost 0 bases and J lost 0, with 17 bases in between. CDR1 is SGHRS, CDR2 YFSETQ, per germline. CDR3 coding DNA: TGCGCCAGCAGCTTGGTAGGGCAGCACTTACTTAGCACAGATACGCAGTATTTT. Encoded protein: CASSLVGQHLLSTDTQYF.

The chain joins TRBV6-5 to TRBJ2-2; 15 bases map to TRBD2. The V gene end was trimmed by 4 bases and the J gene end by 6 bases; junction bases not matched to a gene: 6. The CDR3 has 17 residues. CDR1 is MNHEY, CDR2 SVGAGI, per germline. CDR3 coding DNA: TGTGCCAGCAGTTTACTCCGGACTAGCGGGAGGGCCGGGGAGCTGTTTTTT. It codes for CASSLLRTSGRAGELFF.

CDR3 nucleotide sequence: TGCAGTGCTAGTACAGGCAGTAGCAATCAGCCCCAGCATTTT. Its protein product is CSASTGSSNQPQHF. The genes are TRBV20-1 and TRBJ1-5; TRBD1 is a possible D gene (5 bases). This CDR3 region has 14 residues. Trimming left V 3 bases short and J 0 bases short, with 9 bases between. The V gene's germline CDR1 is DFQATT and CDR2 SNEGSKA (reference sequence).

The chain combines TRBV6-2 or TRBV6-3 with TRBJ2-7; 10 nucleotides match TRBD1. With 5 bases clipped from V and 3 bases from J, the junction kept 7 bases outside the gene matches. In germline, CDR1 is MNHEY, CDR2 SVGEGT. The CDR3 loop spans 15 amino acids. In DNA, the CDR3 is TGTGCCAGCAGTACAGGACAGGGGGAAATCTACGAGCAGTACTTC. Translated, it gives CASSTGQGEIYEQYF.